These T cell receptor beta chains were read from a single sample in a study of CD8 T cells in ankylosing spondylitis. TCRdb fed the 5' RACE reads into MiXCR, producing one record per CDR3 protein. The data contain approximately 220,000 distinct CDR3 sequences, roughly 25% of them singletons. The sample consisted of blood, either unsorted or a sorted T cell fraction (not recorded which). The receptors were gathered from a male donor with ankylosing spondylitis or in good health (not recorded which). Both conserved end residues are part of each CDR3. The D gene is left open where the match is weak. Size is omitted from some rows. Given values are once, few, many or a class for expanded clones.

CDR3 protein,CDR3 DNA,clone size,D gene,V gene,J gene
CAGKAGAYNEQFF,TGTGCCGGAAAAGCGGGAGCCTACAATGAGCAGTTCTTC,many,TRBD2,TRBV7-2,TRBJ2-1
CASSYLKRDNSPLHF,TGTGCCAGCAGTTACTTAAAGCGGGATAATTCACCCCTCCACTTT,few,-,TRBV6-5,TRBJ1-6
CASSVAGLGNYNEQFF,TGTGCCAGCAGCGTAGCTGGACTAGGGAATTACAATGAGCAGTTCTTC,many,TRBD2,TRBV9,TRBJ2-1
CASSADRDNNEQFF,TGTGCCAGCAGCGCAGACCGGGACAACAATGAGCAGTTCTTC,-,-,TRBV3-1,TRBJ2-1
CSAKLAGGTDTQYF,TGCAGTGCCAAACTAGCGGGAGGCACAGATACGCAGTATTTT,-,TRBD2,TRBV20-1,TRBJ2-3
CSAREPSDTQYF,TGCAGTGCTAGGGAGCCCTCAGATACGCAGTATTTT,few,-,TRBV20-1,TRBJ2-3
CASSVTGQGYEQYF,TGCGCCAGCAGCGTTACGGGACAAGGGTACGAGCAGTACTTC,many,-,TRBV5-1,TRBJ2-7
CASSESGPGGYF,TGCGCCAGCAGTGAGTCGGGACCAGGGGGGTACTTC,many,TRBD1,TRBV10-2,TRBJ2-7
CSALRDNSYEQYF,TGCAGTGCTCTCCGGGACAACTCCTACGAGCAGTACTTC,many,-,TRBV20-1,TRBJ2-7
CSGHRGVNTEAFF,TGCAGCGGTCACAGGGGTGTGAACACTGAAGCTTTCTTT,few,TRBD1,TRBV29-1,TRBJ1-1
CASSKGLGGLSIDEQFF,TGTGCCAGCAGCAAAGGATTGGGGGGCTTGTCTATCGATGAGCAGTTCTTC,many,-,TRBV21-1,TRBJ2-1
CASSGPYTGELFF,TGTGCCAGCAGTGGACCGTACACCGGGGAGCTGTTTTTT,few,-,TRBV6-1,TRBJ2-2
CASSLRSPETQYF,TGTGCCAGCAGCTTGCGTTCCCCCGAGACCCAGTACTTC,many,-,TRBV7-9,TRBJ2-5
CASSFRLEGDEQFF,TGTGCCAGCAGTTTTCGTCTAGAGGGGGATGAGCAGTTCTTC,-,-,TRBV27,TRBJ2-1
CSASIVSYNEQFF,TGCAGTGCTAGCATAGTGTCCTACAATGAGCAGTTCTTC,few,-,TRBV20-1,TRBJ2-1
CASSRPGLANEQYF,TGTGCCAGCAGTAGACCGGGACTAGCGAACGAGCAGTACTTC,-,TRBD2,TRBV6-1,TRBJ2-7
CASSLGGGVADTQYF,TGCGCCAGCAGCTTGGGAGGGGGCGTCGCAGATACGCAGTATTTT,many,TRBD1,TRBV5-1,TRBJ2-3
CAISRDRGQETQYF,TGTGCCATCAGCCGGGACAGGGGACAAGAGACCCAGTACTTC,many,TRBD1,TRBV10-3,TRBJ2-5
CASSSGADTDTQYF,TGTGCCAGCAGTTCGGGGGCGGACACAGATACGCAGTATTTT,many,-,TRBV6-5,TRBJ2-3
CASSDLVTDTQYF,TGCGCCAGCAGTGATCTGGTCACGGATACGCAGTATTTT,many,-,TRBV10-2,TRBJ2-3
CASSKEAFYEQYF,TGTGCCAGCAGCAAAGAAGCCTTCTACGAGCAGTACTTC,many,-,TRBV21-1,TRBJ2-7
CAISGTSSYNEQFF,TGTGCCATCAGCGGGACTAGCTCTTACAATGAGCAGTTCTTC,-,TRBD2,TRBV10-3,TRBJ2-1
CASSLTWDTGELFF,TGTGCCAGCAGCCTGACTTGGGACACCGGGGAGCTGTTTTTT,many,-,TRBV7-2,TRBJ2-2
CSASIMLSPLHF,TGCAGTGCTAGCATCATGCTTTCACCCCTCCACTTT,-,-,TRBV20-1,TRBJ1-6
CASSQGAATSKEQFF,TGTGCCAGCAGCCAAGGGGCGGCCACCTCAAAGGAGCAGTTCTTC,many,-,TRBV3-1,TRBJ2-1
CASSQDRISGYEQYF,TGCGCCAGCAGCCAAGATCGCATAAGCGGGTACGAGCAGTACTTC,many,-,TRBV4-1,TRBJ2-7
CSVVTGFTEAFF,TGCAGCGTTGTCACAGGGTTCACTGAAGCTTTCTTT,many,-,TRBV29-1,TRBJ1-1
CASGTRQGSADTQYF,TGTGCCAGCGGAACTCGACAGGGTAGCGCAGATACGCAGTATTTT,many,TRBD1,TRBV2,TRBJ2-3
CASSLGRQGVNSPLHF,TGCGCCAGCAGCTTGGGGCGACAGGGGGTGAATTCACCCCTCCACTTT,many,TRBD1,TRBV5-1,TRBJ1-6
CASSPRGKTHEQFF,TGTGCCAGCAGCCCTCGGGGGAAAACCCATGAGCAGTTCTTC,-,-,TRBV7-3,TRBJ2-1
CASSLGQDTQYF,TGCGCCAGCAGCTTGGGACAGGATACGCAGTATTTT,many,-,TRBV5-1,TRBJ2-3
CSAYGDAYNEQFF,TGCAGTGCCTACGGGGACGCCTACAATGAGCAGTTCTTC,-,-,TRBV20-1,TRBJ2-1
CASSPGYQSYEQFF,TGTGCCAGCAGCCCCGGGTACCAATCATATGAGCAGTTCTTC,few,-,TRBV11-1,TRBJ2-1
CASSLEVSAFSYEQYF,TGTGCCAGCAGCTTGGAAGTTAGCGCATTCTCCTACGAGCAGTACTTC,few,-,TRBV5-5,TRBJ2-7
CSASGRDGTDTQYF,TGCAGTGCTAGCGGGAGGGACGGCACAGATACGCAGTATTTT,-,TRBD2,TRBV20-1,TRBJ2-3